A selection of T cell receptor beta chains follows, all from one sample in a study of T cell responses to AZD1222 COVID-19 vaccine. Using immunoSEQ multiplex PCR, the repertoire was profiled, and TCRdb retains in-frame clones only, with some absent. The data show about 140,000 clones, approximately 90% seen once. Material: peripheral blood, obtained 28 days after the second AZD1222 dose. The origin of the receptors is an adult who received the AZD1222 COVID-19 vaccine. Both conserved end residues are part of each CDR3. Fields, in order: D gene, clone size, V gene, J gene, CDR3 DNA, CDR3 protein. The D gene is left open where the match is weak. Size is omitted from some rows. Given values are once, few, many or a class for expanded clones.

.	.	TRBV7-2	TRBJ2-7	TGTGCCAGCAGCTTAAGTAGTCGGGGTGGGGGCTCCTACGAGCAGTACTTC	CASSLSSRGGGSYEQYF
.	.	TRBV10-1	TRBJ1-6	TGCGCCAGCAGTGAGGGGGGATTCCATTCACCCCTCCACTTT	CASSEGGFHSPLHF
TRBD1	.	TRBV30	TRBJ1-6	TGTGCCTGGAGTGTCGGACAGGGTGATTCACCCCTCCACTTT	CAWSVGQGDSPLHF
.	.	TRBV9	TRBJ2-2	TGTGCCAGCAGCGTAAATACACGGCAGACCGGGGAGCTGTTTTTT	CASSVNTRQTGELFF
TRBD1	.	TRBV10-3	TRBJ2-7	TGTGCCTCCAAGGGGGCTAGCTCCTACGAGCAGTACTTC	CASKGASSYEQYF
.	few	TRBV28	TRBJ2-7	TGTGCCAGCAGTTTGGCGTCCCTCCCCGCCTACGAGCAGTACTTC	CASSLASLPAYEQYF
.	few	TRBV29-1	TRBJ1-2	TGCAGCGTTGTTGAAGGGAATGGCTACACCTTC	CSVVEGNGYTF
.	.	TRBV7-8	TRBJ2-7	TGTGCCAGCAGCTTAGGATCTGACCCCTACGAGCAGTACTTC	CASSLGSDPYEQYF
.	.	TRBV28	TRBJ1-5	TGTGCCAGCAGTTTCGCCCGGCAGCCCCAGCATTTT	CASSFARQPQHF
TRBD2	once	TRBV27	TRBJ2-7	TGTGCCAGCAGTTTGCTGGGACTAGCGGGCACCTACGAGCAGTACTTC	CASSLLGLAGTYEQYF
.	.	TRBV19	TRBJ2-1	TGTGCCAGTAGTATCCAGGGAATAGGGGAGCAGTTCTTC	CASSIQGIGEQFF
.	.	TRBV3-1/TRBV3-2	TRBJ1-1	TGTGCCAGCAGCCCCGCTTCGGGGGGAAGCACTGAAGCTTTCTTT	CASSPASGGSTEAFF
TRBD2	.	TRBV6-1	TRBJ2-1	TGTGCCAGCAGTGAGTTGGGACTACTGAAGGGCAATGAGCAGTTCTTC	CASSELGLLKGNEQFF
.	.	TRBV7-2	TRBJ1-5	TGTGCCAGCAGTCGTAGTCGGTATTTGGGCAATCAGCCCCAGCATTTT	CASSRSRYLGNQPQHF
.	.	TRBV4-1	TRBJ1-5	TGCGCCAGCACCCGGGATAGGGGGGCTGGTCAGCCCCAGCATTTT	CASTRDRGAGQPQHF
.	.	TRBV28	TRBJ1-2	TGTGCCAGCAGTTTTGGAGGGGGGTATGATGGCTACACCTTC	CASSFGGGYDGYTF
TRBD1	.	TRBV4-1	TRBJ1-1	TGCGCCAGCAGCCTCCGGGACAGGGGAGGAACTGAAGCTTTCTTT	CASSLRDRGGTEAFF
.	.	TRBV5-1	TRBJ2-7	TGCGCCAGCAGGCGATTCGGGGAATCAACCTACGAGCAGTACTTC	CASRRFGESTYEQYF
TRBD1	.	TRBV6-6	TRBJ2-3	TGTGCCAGCAGTTGGACCAGGGGGAGCACAGATACGCAGTATTTT	CASSWTRGSTDTQYF
TRBD1	.	TRBV4-1	TRBJ2-1	TGCGCCAGCAGCCAAGATCCAGGGGGAAGTAATGAGCAGTTCTTC	CASSQDPGGSNEQFF
.	.	TRBV21-1	TRBJ1-4	TGTGCCAGCAGCAAAGGGACTCAGGGACGGGAAAAACTGTTTTTT	CASSKGTQGREKLFF
.	.	TRBV11-2	TRBJ2-7	TGTGCCAGCAGCTTTGTGGCAGGGAGCATCGAGCAGTACTTC	CASSFVAGSIEQYF
.	once	TRBV7-6	TRBJ2-7	TGTGCCAGCAGCCAAATGGCAGGCAACCCCCACGAGCAGTACTTC	CASSQMAGNPHEQYF
.	.	TRBV6-4	TRBJ2-6	TGTGCCAGCAGTGACTCCGGGGGTGGGGGGGCCAACGTCCTGACTTTC	CASSDSGGGGANVLTF
TRBD1	.	TRBV12-5	TRBJ1-1	TGTGCTAGTGGTTTGGCTAACACAGGGGTCCGGACTGAAGCTTTCTTT	CASGLANTGVRTEAFF
.	.	TRBV9	TRBJ1-5	TGTGCCAGCAGCGTAGCAGGACAGTCTCAGCCCCAGCATTTT	CASSVAGQSQPQHF
.	.	TRBV28	TRBJ1-4	TGTGCCAGCAGTTCCCCATCGGACGCTGCAACTAATGAAAAACTGTTTTTT	CASSSPSDAATNEKLFF
.	.	TRBV5-4	TRBJ2-7	TGTGCCAGCTCCCAGGACAGCTCCTACGAGCAGTACTTC	CASSQDSSYEQYF
.	.	TRBV5-1	TRBJ2-5	TGCGCCAGCAGCTTATCCGCCCAAGAGACCCAGTACTTC	CASSLSAQETQYF
.	.	TRBV21-1	TRBJ1-2	TGTGCCACCCCTCGGGGAGGGGTCCAAATTAACTATGGCTACACCTTC	CATPRGGVQINYGYTF
.	once	TRBV11-2	TRBJ2-1	TGTGCCAGCAGCACCTTAGGAGAGCAGTTCTTC	CASSTLGEQFF
.	.	TRBV30	TRBJ1-1	TGTGCCTGGAGTACCGGTCCTGAAGCTTTCTTT	CAWSTGPEAFF
.	.	TRBV30	TRBJ2-2	TGTGCCTGGAGTGCACCGTGGGGCATAACCGGGGAGCTGTTTTTT	CAWSAPWGITGELFF
.	.	TRBV4-1	TRBJ1-6	TGCGCCAGCAGCCAAGGCAGGGCGATCTCCTATAATTCACCCCTCCACTTT	CASSQGRAISYNSPLHF
.	.	TRBV28	TRBJ1-2	TGTGCCAGCAGTTTAAAGGAGTATGGCTACACCTTC	CASSLKEYGYTF
TRBD1	.	TRBV28	TRBJ2-5	TGTGCCAGCAGTCGCCTAGAGTCCGGGGGACAGGGACTCTCGTACCAAGAGACCCAGTACTTC	CASSRLESGGQGLSYQETQYF
.	.	TRBV24-1	TRBJ2-6	TGTGCCACCTCCCGGGCGGGCTCTGGGGCCAACGTCCTGACTTTC	CATSRAGSGANVLTF
.	once	TRBV7-9	TRBJ2-7	TGTGCCAGCAGCCTGACGCGGACAGACTCCTACGAGCAGTACTTC	CASSLTRTDSYEQYF
.	.	TRBV18	TRBJ1-4	TGTGCCAGCTCACCACCCTCAGAATGGGAAAAACTGTTTTTT	CASSPPSEWEKLFF
.	.	TRBV18	TRBJ1-2	TGTGCCAGCTCACCGGACAACTATGGCTACACCTTC	CASSPDNYGYTF
TRBD1	.	TRBV7-2	TRBJ1-5	TGTGCCAGCAGCCCCTTGGGACAGCCCAATCAGCCCCAGCATTTT	CASSPLGQPNQPQHF
TRBD1	.	TRBV28	TRBJ2-6	TGTGCCAGCACCATGACAGGGAGCTCTGGGGCCAACGTCCTGACTTTC	CASTMTGSSGANVLTF
.	.	TRBV6-5	TRBJ2-1	TGTGCCAGCTCCCGGACCCGCCGTTTCGATGAGCAGTTCTTC	CASSRTRRFDEQFF
.	once	TRBV24-1	TRBJ2-4	TGTGCCACCACCGCCTGGGGGCGCCAGGGAGCCAAAAACATTCAGTACTTC	CATTAWGRQGAKNIQYF
.	few	TRBV7-9	TRBJ1-2	TGTGCCAGCAAGATAGGCCCCCGAGGACCACCTAACTATGGCTACACCTTC	CASKIGPRGPPNYGYTF
.	.	TRBV19	TRBJ2-7	TGTGCCAGTAGTATGACAGGAACCAGCTACGAGCAGTACTTC	CASSMTGTSYEQYF
.	.	TRBV25-1	TRBJ2-2	TGTGCCAGCAGTGAAGCCCGGGGGCGCACCGGGGAGCTGTTTTTT	CASSEARGRTGELFF
.	few	TRBV5-5	TRBJ2-2	TGTGCCAGCAGCCAATCGTCCGTAAGTGGTACCGGGGAGCTGTTTTTT	CASSQSSVSGTGELFF
TRBD2	.	TRBV30	TRBJ2-7	TGTGCCTGGAGTGTCGAAGCGGGAGGGTGGCACTTC	CAWSVEAGGWHF
TRBD1	.	TRBV25-1	TRBJ2-7	TGTGCCAGCAGGGCTCCGGGACAGGGGGGCGAGCAGTACTTC	CASRAPGQGGEQYF
.	.	TRBV5-1	TRBJ2-1	TGCGCCAGCAGCTTGGGCCCGGGGGACAATGAGCAGTTCTTC	CASSLGPGDNEQFF
.	.	TRBV28	TRBJ1-1	TGTGCCAGTTCGGGACGGATGAACACTGAAGCTTTCTTT	CASSGRMNTEAFF
TRBD2	.	TRBV5-4	TRBJ2-1	TGTGCCAGCAGCTTGGCGGGTAGGACTAGCGGGAGCCGGGGTGAGCAGTTCTTC	CASSLAGRTSGSRGEQFF
TRBD1	.	TRBV28	TRBJ1-6	TGTGCCACCACATTTGGGACAGGCTTGGCTTCACCCCTCCACTTT	CATTFGTGLASPLHF